This note documents a single T cell receptor (beta chain) sequence. The sample comes from a study of cytomegalovirus exposure and HLA in healthy donors. In the PCR, 60 Vbeta and 13 Jbeta primers were used. The method was immunoSEQ multiplex PCR; TCRdb's version includes in-frame clones alone and lacks a portion of them. The sample shows 20,000 to 25,000 clones, and 22% sits with its ten largest clones. Trimming cost V 0 bases and J 0 bases, with 10 bases left between them. CDR3 length equals 16 residues. CDR1 and CDR2 (germline): SGHKS, YYEKEE (reference sequence). The rearrangement uses TRBV5-5 and TRBJ1-5; D might be TRBD1 (5 bases). The source material was PBMCs. This clonotype originated in a man aged 55 to 70 in good health and CMV-seropositive. The CDR3 spells CASSLDLGGSNQPQHF. The DNA for the CDR3 is TGTGCCAGCAGCTTGGATCTCGGGGGTAGCAATCAGCCCCAGCATTTT.